This T cell receptor (beta chain) was obtained from a study of T cell repertoires in aging, cancer and after chemotherapy. About the research overall: Roughly 8.8 million TCR reads made up the full dataset.

The template was genomic DNA from peripheral blood, not RNA. The CDR3 sequence is 15 residues long. Trimming stripped 3 bases from V and 1 base from J, with 10 bases between. CDR1 is MRHNA, CDR2 SNTAGT, per germline. Multiplex touch-down PCR with TRB-A/B primers amplified rearranged V-D-J TRB sequences. Each CDR3 protein gets one entry after TCRdb re-called the multiplex PCR reads with MiXCR. In the table there are a few thousand distinct CDR3 sequences, less than 40% of which are singletons. Study-level results: Immunological memory after chemotherapy cannot be judged from the repertoire data.

Comments on this clonotype: What it binds is not known.

V is TRBV6-4 and J is TRBJ1-5; no clear D gene. This receptor was taken from a human donor in good health. Sequenced: blood. The CDR3 reads CASSEAGESNQPQHF. The DNA of the CDR3 is TGTGCCAGCAGTGAGGCCGGGGAAAGCAATCAGCCCCAGCATTTT.